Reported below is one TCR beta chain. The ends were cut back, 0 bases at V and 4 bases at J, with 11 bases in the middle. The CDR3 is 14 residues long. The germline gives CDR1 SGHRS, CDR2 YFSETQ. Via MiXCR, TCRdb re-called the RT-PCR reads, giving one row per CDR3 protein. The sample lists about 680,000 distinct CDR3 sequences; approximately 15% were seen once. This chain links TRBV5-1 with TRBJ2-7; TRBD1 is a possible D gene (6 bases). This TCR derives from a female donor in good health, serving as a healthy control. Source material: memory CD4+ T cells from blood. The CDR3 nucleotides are TGCGCCAGCAGCTTGGGGGGGCGATTTTACGAGCAGTACTTC. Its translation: CASSLGGRFYEQYF.